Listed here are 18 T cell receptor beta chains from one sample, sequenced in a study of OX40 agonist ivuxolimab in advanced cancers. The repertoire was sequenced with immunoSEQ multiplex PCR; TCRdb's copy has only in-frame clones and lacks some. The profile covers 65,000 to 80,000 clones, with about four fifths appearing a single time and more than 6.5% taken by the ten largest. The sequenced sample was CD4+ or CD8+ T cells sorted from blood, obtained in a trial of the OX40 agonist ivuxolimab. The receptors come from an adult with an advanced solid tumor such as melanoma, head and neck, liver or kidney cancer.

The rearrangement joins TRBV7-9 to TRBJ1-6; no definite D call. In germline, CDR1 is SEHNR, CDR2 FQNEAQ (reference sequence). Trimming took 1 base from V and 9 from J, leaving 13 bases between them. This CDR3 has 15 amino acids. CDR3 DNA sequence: TGTGCCAGCAGCTTAGATGAGGGTAGTAGTTCACCCCTCCACTTT. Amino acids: CASSLDEGSSSPLHF.

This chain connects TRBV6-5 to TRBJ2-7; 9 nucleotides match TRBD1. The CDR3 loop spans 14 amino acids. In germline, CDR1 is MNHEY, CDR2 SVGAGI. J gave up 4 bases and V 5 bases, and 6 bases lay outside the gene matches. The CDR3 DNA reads TGTGCCAGCAGTCCACGGACAGGGGCGTACGAGCAGTACGTC. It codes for CASSPRTGAYEQYV.

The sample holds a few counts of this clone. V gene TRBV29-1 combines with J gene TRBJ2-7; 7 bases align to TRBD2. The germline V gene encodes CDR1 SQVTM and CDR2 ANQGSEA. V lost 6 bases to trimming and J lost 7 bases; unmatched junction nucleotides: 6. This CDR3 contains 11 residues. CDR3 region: CSVVTGGEQYV. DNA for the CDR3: TGCAGCGTCGTGACCGGGGGGGAGCAGTACGTC.

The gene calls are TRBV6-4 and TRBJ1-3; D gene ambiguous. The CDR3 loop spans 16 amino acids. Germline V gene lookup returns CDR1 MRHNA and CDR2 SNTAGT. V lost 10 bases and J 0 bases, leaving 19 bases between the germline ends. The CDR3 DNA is TGTGCCACCTACGACGAGAGACACCGCTCTGGAAACACCATATATTTT. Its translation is CATYDERHRSGNTIYF.

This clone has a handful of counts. CDR3 amino acids: CASSLAPSGNEQFF. In DNA, the CDR3 is TGTGCCAGCAGCTTAGCTCCTAGCGGGAATGAGCAGTTCTTC. The chain recombines TRBV7-2 with TRBJ2-1, with 8 bases that match TRBD2. J lost 7 bases, V lost 0 bases, and 2 bases had no gene match. The CDR3 contains 14 residues. In germline, CDR1 is SGHTA, CDR2 FQGNSA.

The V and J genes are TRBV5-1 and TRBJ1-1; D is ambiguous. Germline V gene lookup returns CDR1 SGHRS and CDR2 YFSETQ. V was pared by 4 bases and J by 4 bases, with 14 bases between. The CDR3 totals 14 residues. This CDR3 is CASSDRGSGTEAFF. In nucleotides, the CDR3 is TGCGCCAGCAGCGACCGAGGGTCCGGCACTGAAGCTTTCTTT.

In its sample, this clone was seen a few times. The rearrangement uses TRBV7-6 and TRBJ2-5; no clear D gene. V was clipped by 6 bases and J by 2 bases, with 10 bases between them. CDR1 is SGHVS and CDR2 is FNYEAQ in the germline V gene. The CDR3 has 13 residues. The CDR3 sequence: CASSRTVQETQYF. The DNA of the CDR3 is TGTGCCAGCAGTCGTACCGTGCAAGAGACCCAGTACTTC.

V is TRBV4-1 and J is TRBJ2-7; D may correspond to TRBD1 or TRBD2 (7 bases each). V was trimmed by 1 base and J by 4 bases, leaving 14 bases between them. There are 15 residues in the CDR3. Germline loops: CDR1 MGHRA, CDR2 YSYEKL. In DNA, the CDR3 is TGCGCCAGCAGCCAAGCCCAGGGGGGGGCTTACGAGCAGTACGTC. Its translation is CASSQAQGGAYEQYV.

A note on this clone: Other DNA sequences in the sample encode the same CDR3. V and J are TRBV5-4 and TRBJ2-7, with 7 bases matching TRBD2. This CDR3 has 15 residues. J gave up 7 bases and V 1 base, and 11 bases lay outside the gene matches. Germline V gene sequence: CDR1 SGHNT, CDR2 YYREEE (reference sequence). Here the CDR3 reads CASSLSSGGGREQYF. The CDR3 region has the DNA TGTGCCAGCAGCTTGTCGTCGGGGGGAGGGCGGGAGCAGTACTTC.

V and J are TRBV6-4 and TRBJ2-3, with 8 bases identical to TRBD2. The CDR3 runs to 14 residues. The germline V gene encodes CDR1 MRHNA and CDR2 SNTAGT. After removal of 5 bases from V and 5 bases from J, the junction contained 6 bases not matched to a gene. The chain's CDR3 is CASSTSGGEDTQYF. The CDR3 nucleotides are TGTGCCAGCAGTACTAGCGGAGGGGAAGATACGCAGTATTTT.

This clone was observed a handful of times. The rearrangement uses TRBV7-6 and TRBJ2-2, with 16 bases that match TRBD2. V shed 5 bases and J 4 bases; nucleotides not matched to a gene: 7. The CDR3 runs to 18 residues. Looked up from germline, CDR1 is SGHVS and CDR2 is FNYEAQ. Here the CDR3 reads CASSNTGTSGGVTGELFF. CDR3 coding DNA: TGTGCCAGCAGCAACACCGGGACTAGCGGGGGGGTCACCGGGGAGCTGTTTTTT.

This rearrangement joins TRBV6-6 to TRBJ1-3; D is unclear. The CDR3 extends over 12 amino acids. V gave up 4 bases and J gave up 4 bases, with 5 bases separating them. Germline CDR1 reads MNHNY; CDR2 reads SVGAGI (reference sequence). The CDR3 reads CASSSGGNTIYF. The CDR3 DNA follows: TGTGCCAGCAGTTCGGGCGGAAACACCATATATTTT.

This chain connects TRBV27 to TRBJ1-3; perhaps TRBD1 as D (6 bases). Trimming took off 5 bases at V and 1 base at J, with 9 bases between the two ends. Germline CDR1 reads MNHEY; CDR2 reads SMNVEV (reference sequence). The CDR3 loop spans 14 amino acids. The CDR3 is CASSLQGSGNTIYF. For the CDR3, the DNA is TGTGCCAGCAGTCTACAGGGATCTGGAAACACCATATATTTT.

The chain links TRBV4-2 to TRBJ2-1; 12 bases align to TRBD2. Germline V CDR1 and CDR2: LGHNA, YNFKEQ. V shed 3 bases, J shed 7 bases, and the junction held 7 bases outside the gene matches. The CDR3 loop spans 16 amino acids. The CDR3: CASSQDLAGGRNEQFF. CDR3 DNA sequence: TGTGCCAGCAGCCAGGATCTAGCGGGGGGGCGAAATGAGCAGTTCTTC.

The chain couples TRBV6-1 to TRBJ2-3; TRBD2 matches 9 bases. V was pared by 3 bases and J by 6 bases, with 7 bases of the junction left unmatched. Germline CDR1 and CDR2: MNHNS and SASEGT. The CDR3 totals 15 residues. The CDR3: CASSDPGLASDTQYF. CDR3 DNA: TGTGCCAGCAGTGATCCGGGACTAGCTAGTGATACGCAGTATTTT.

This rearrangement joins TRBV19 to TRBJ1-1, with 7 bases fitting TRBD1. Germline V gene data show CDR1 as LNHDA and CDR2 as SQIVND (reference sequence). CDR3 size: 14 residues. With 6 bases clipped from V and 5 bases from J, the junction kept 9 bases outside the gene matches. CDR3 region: CASSPRDRATEAFF. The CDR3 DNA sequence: TGTGCCAGTAGCCCCAGAGACAGGGCAACTGAAGCTTTCTTT.

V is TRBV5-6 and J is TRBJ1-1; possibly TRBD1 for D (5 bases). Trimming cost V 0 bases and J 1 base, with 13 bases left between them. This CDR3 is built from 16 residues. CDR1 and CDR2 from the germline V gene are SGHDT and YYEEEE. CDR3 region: CASSLAGLGENTEAFF. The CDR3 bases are TGTGCCAGCAGCTTGGCGGGGCTGGGAGAGAACACTGAAGCTTTCTTT.

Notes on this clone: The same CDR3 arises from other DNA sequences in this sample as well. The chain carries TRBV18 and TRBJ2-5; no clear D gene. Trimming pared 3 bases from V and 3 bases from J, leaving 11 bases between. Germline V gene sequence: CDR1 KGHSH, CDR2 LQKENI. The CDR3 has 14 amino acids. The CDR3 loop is CASSPPNREETQYF. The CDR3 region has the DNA TGTGCCAGCTCACCGCCGAACAGAGAAGAGACCCAGTACTTC.